The following is a T cell receptor (beta chain) sequence with its context. Per germline, CDR1 SGHVS and CDR2 FNYEAQ. This CDR3 region has 16 residues. The V gene lost 1 base and the J gene lost 5 bases, with 16 bases spanning the gap. These data originate in a study of T cell changes during pregnancy in multiple sclerosis. Produced via immunoSEQ multiplex PCR; TCRdb's table is partial and in-frame only. This sample carries over 40,000 clones, about 90% of them seen once, and the ten largest clones take around 0.27%. This sequence originates from a female donor with multiple sclerosis, enrolled in a pregnancy study. The rearrangement uses TRBV7-6 and TRBJ2-3; perhaps TRBD2 as D (5 bases). The source was CD4+ T cells from peripheral blood mononuclear cells, collected in the second trimester of pregnancy. In DNA, the CDR3 is TGTGCCAGCAGCTTAGATCTCCCGGGATTGATAGATACGCAGTATTTT. It yields the protein CASSLDLPGLIDTQYF.